A selection of T cell receptor beta chains follows, all from one sample in a study of blood T cell repertoires in COVID-19. The data were produced by immunoSEQ multiplex PCR, yet TCRdb's version contains in-frame clones alone and is incomplete. The data hold about 83,000 clones, with 85% to 90% observed a single time. The sample was peripheral blood. The receptors were sampled from an elderly man with active or convalescent COVID-19. Both conserved end residues are part of each CDR3. The D gene is left open where the match is weak. Size tells how often a clone was seen (once, few, many) or the class of an expanded clone, and some rows leave it out.

d_call,j_call,clone_size,v_call,cdr3_nt,cdr3_aa
TRBD2,TRBJ2-1,.,TRBV5-8,TGTGCCAGCAGCTTGACGAGACTAGCGGCAAGCTCCTACAATGAGCAGTTCTTC,CASSLTRLAASSYNEQFF
.,TRBJ1-3,.,TRBV28,TGTGCCAGCAGACTTACAGGGAGTGGAAACACCATATATTTT,CASRLTGSGNTIYF
.,TRBJ1-1,once,TRBV5-4,TGTGCCAGCAGCCCGGGAGGTGGAGGGGAGGGCACTGAAGCTTTCTTT,CASSPGGGGEGTEAFF
.,TRBJ1-2,once,TRBV18,TGTGCCAGCTCACCACCAGAGAGGGTTGGCTACACCTTC,CASSPPERVGYTF
.,TRBJ1-2,.,TRBV6-1,TGTGCCAGCAGTGAGTACATATCGAACTATGGCTACACCTTC,CASSEYISNYGYTF
TRBD2,TRBJ2-2,.,TRBV2,TGTGCCAGCAGGGAACCGGGACTAGCCCTCTCCGGGGAGCTGTTTTTT,CASREPGLALSGELFF
.,TRBJ1-1,once,TRBV18,TGTGCCAGCTCCCAGGGCAGCCTTGAAGCTTTCTTT,CASSQGSLEAFF
.,TRBJ2-3,.,TRBV5-1,TGCGCCAGCAGCTTGTCTGGCAGGACTTACACGGATACGCAGTATTTT,CASSLSGRTYTDTQYF
.,TRBJ1-3,.,TRBV6-5,TGTGCCAGCAGTTACACCCGACAGGCTGGAAACACCATATATTTT,CASSYTRQAGNTIYF
TRBD1,TRBJ1-2,.,TRBV28,TGTGCCAGCAGTCCACAGGGGCCCGGACCTAACTATGGCTACACCTTC,CASSPQGPGPNYGYTF
TRBD2,TRBJ2-3,.,TRBV5-1,TGCGCCAGCAGCTTGGGTAGGGGACTAGCGGGGACAGATACGCAGTATTTT,CASSLGRGLAGTDTQYF
TRBD1,TRBJ1-1,.,TRBV29-1,TGCAGCGGGGGGGACAGGGAGAACACTGAAGCTTTCTTT,CSGGDRENTEAFF
.,TRBJ1-2,.,TRBV5-1,TGCGCCAGCAGCTTGTCCAGTCTTAACTATGGCTACACCTTC,CASSLSSLNYGYTF
.,TRBJ2-2,.,TRBV11-2,TGTGCCAGCAGCTTAGGGCGGAGCGGGGAGCTGTTTTTT,CASSLGRSGELFF
.,TRBJ2-1,.,TRBV2,TGTGCCAGCAGTGACTCCCATAGTGAGCAGTTCTTC,CASSDSHSEQFF
TRBD2,TRBJ2-3,once,TRBV29-1,TGCAGCGTTTGTCGGGCGGGAGGTGATACGCAGTATTTT,CSVCRAGGDTQYF
.,TRBJ1-1,.,TRBV5-1,TGCGCCAGCAGCGGGGGACTCTGGGCCACTGAAGCTTTCTTT,CASSGGLWATEAFF
TRBD2,TRBJ2-3,.,TRBV6-5,TGTGCCAGCAGTTATAGACGGGAGGCGCCAGATACGCAGTATTTT,CASSYRREAPDTQYF
.,TRBJ2-5,.,TRBV7-9,TGTGCCAGCAGCCAAATCGGGACACTCCAAGAGACCCAGTACTTC,CASSQIGTLQETQYF
TRBD2,TRBJ2-1,.,TRBV5-1,TGCGCCAGCAGCTTGAAGGGGACTACCTACAAGTTCGATGAGCAGTTCTTC,CASSLKGTTYKFDEQFF
TRBD1,TRBJ1-2,.,TRBV11-3,TGTGCCAGCAGCCCCGGACAGGCTAACTATGGCTACACCTTC,CASSPGQANYGYTF
.,TRBJ1-1,.,TRBV5-1,TGCGCCAGCAGCCCGCGGGTCTACGGCCGGAACACTGAAGCTTTCTTT,CASSPRVYGRNTEAFF
.,TRBJ1-1,.,TRBV28,TGTGCCAGCACCCTCCGCACTGAAGCTTTCTTT,CASTLRTEAFF
TRBD1,TRBJ1-2,.,TRBV18,TGTGCCAGCTCAGCCGAGGGGGCCGTTGGCTACACCTTC,CASSAEGAVGYTF
.,TRBJ1-6,.,TRBV7-2,TGTGCCAGCAGCTCCAGGGCATCCTATAATTCACCCCTCCACTTT,CASSSRASYNSPLHF
.,TRBJ2-2,.,TRBV18,TGTGCCAGCTCAACGAGACAGGATATGAACGGGGAGCTGTTTTTT,CASSTRQDMNGELFF
TRBD1,TRBJ2-3,.,TRBV3-1/TRBV3-2,TGTGCCAGCAGCCTCGGACAGGGGCGGCGTCCAGATACGCAGTATTTT,CASSLGQGRRPDTQYF
.,TRBJ1-6,once,TRBV5-1,TGCGCCAGCAGCTACGGGGATGATTCACCCCTCCACTTT,CASSYGDDSPLHF
TRBD1,TRBJ1-1,once,TRBV5-1,TGCGCCAGCCGACAGGGGGTGAACACTGAAGCTTTCTTT,CASRQGVNTEAFF
TRBD1,TRBJ1-2,.,TRBV7-2,TGTGCCAGCAGCCCCCGGACAGGCATCTATGGCTACACCTTC,CASSPRTGIYGYTF
.,TRBJ1-3,.,TRBV4-2,TGTGCCAGCAGCCAAGACGCGGGGGTTGGAAACACCATATATTTT,CASSQDAGVGNTIYF
.,TRBJ2-1,.,TRBV10-3,TGTGCCATCGGACAGACCAATGAGCAGTTCTTC,CAIGQTNEQFF
.,TRBJ1-2,.,TRBV5-1,TGCGCCAGCAGCTTGCGGGCTCAGGGGACCTCTTCCTATGGCTACACCTTC,CASSLRAQGTSSYGYTF
.,TRBJ1-5,.,TRBV18,TGTGCCAGCTCACCGGGTCTAACAGGCAATCAGCCCCAGCATTTT,CASSPGLTGNQPQHF
TRBD1,TRBJ2-3,.,TRBV24-1,TGTGCCACCAGTGATTCATCGAGGGGGCTCGGCACAGATACGCAGTATTTT,CATSDSSRGLGTDTQYF
TRBD2,TRBJ2-2,.,TRBV5-1,TGCGCCAGCAGCTACACTAGCGGGAGTCCCGGGGAGCTGTTTTTT,CASSYTSGSPGELFF
TRBD1,TRBJ1-1,.,TRBV5-1,TGCGCCAGCAGTGGTTGGGACAGGGGACGTCTGAACACTGAAGCTTTCTTT,CASSGWDRGRLNTEAFF
.,TRBJ2-5,.,TRBV7-2,TGTGCCAGCAGCTCCCAACCACTAGCAGGAGAGACCCAGTACTTC,CASSSQPLAGETQYF
.,TRBJ2-1,.,TRBV6-5,TGTGCCAGCAGTTACCCGGGGACTGCCGGAAATGAGCAGTTCTTC,CASSYPGTAGNEQFF
.,TRBJ1-1,.,TRBV7-2,TGTGCCAGCAGCTTAGTAGTAGCGAACACTGAAGCTTTCTTT,CASSLVVANTEAFF
.,TRBJ2-2,.,TRBV9,TGTGCCAGCAGCGTCCGGGTCACCGGGGAGCTGTTTTTT,CASSVRVTGELFF
TRBD1,TRBJ1-4,.,TRBV7-2,TGTGCCAGCAGCTCGGGACAGGGGAGAGTCGAAAAACTGTTTTTT,CASSSGQGRVEKLFF
.,TRBJ1-2,.,TRBV6-2/TRBV6-3,TGTGCCAGCAGCCCTATTGGTGAGGGACTCGGAGGCTACACCTTC,CASSPIGEGLGGYTF
.,TRBJ1-1,once,TRBV18,TGTGCCAGCTCACCTCGCCCGGCAGGGAGGGACACTGAAGCTTTCTTT,CASSPRPAGRDTEAFF
.,TRBJ1-2,large,TRBV11-2,TGTGCCAGCAGCTTTGGGGCAGGGTCGGTCTATGGCTACACCTTC,CASSFGAGSVYGYTF
TRBD1,TRBJ1-5,.,TRBV28,TGTGCCAGCAGTTTTGCCGGACAGGGATACAATCAGCCCCAGCATTTT,CASSFAGQGYNQPQHF
.,TRBJ1-5,.,TRBV12-3/TRBV12-4,TGTGCCAGCAGTTCGTTCCGGGGGCCCCAGCATTTT,CASSSFRGPQHF
TRBD1,TRBJ1-1,.,TRBV7-3,TGTGCCAGCAGTTCAGGACAGGGAAACACTGAAGCTTTCTTT,CASSSGQGNTEAFF
.,TRBJ2-2,.,TRBV3-1/TRBV3-2,TGTGCCAGCAGCCAAGGGGAGTGGACCGGGGAGCTGTTTTTT,CASSQGEWTGELFF
.,TRBJ2-2,.,TRBV6-6,TGTGCCAGCAGGAGGGACTTATCCACCGGGGAGCTGTTTTTT,CASRRDLSTGELFF
.,TRBJ1-4,.,TRBV12-3/TRBV12-4,TGTGCCAGCAGTTTTGATACAGGGGAAAAACTGTTTTTT,CASSFDTGEKLFF
.,TRBJ2-2,few,TRBV7-9,TGTGCCAGCAGCAAACTAGGTGCCGGGGAGCTGTTTTTT,CASSKLGAGELFF